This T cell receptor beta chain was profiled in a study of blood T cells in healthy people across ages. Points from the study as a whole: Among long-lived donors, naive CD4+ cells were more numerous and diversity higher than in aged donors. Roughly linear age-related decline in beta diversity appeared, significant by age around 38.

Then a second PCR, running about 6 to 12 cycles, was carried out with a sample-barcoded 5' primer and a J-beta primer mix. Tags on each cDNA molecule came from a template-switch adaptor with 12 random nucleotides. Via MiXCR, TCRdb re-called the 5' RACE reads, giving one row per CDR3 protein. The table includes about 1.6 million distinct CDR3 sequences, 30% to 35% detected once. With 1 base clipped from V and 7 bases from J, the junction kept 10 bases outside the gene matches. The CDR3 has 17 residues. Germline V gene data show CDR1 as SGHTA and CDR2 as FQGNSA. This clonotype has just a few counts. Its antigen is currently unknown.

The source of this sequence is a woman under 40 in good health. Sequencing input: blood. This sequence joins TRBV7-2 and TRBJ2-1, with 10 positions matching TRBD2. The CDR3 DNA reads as TGTGCCAGCAGCTTAGTTGGTAGCGGGAGGTCCCGAAATGAGCAGTTCTTC. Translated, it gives CASSLVGSGRSRNEQFF. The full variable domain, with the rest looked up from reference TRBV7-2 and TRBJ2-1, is GAGVSQSPSNKVTEKGKDVELRCDPISGHTALYWYRQSLGQGLEFLIYFQGNSAPDKSGLPSDRFSAERTGGSVSTLTIQRTQQEDSAVYLCASSLVGSGRSRNEQFFGPGTRLTVL.